A single sample gave rise to the 22 T cell receptor beta chains below, sequenced in a study of PD-1 blockade in classical Hodgkin lymphoma. With no exception, relapse followed autologous stem cell transplantation in all patients, and brentuximab vedotin exposure varied. The data were produced by immunoSEQ multiplex PCR, yet TCRdb's version contains in-frame clones alone and is incomplete. The table includes some 32,000 clones, roughly 82% detected once. Sequences were derived from peripheral blood mononuclear cells (PBMCs), sampled at baseline. These receptors originate from a human donor with classical Hodgkin lymphoma.

The chain links TRBV7-9 to TRBJ1-2, with no clear D. V was cut by 0 bases and J by 3 bases, with 5 bases left in between. Per the germline V gene, CDR1 is SEHNR and CDR2 is FQNEAQ (reference sequence). This CDR3 has 13 residues. Written as DNA, the CDR3 is TGTGCCAGCAGCTTAGCGGTGGACTATGGCTACACCTTC. The encoded protein is CASSLAVDYGYTF.

The chain links TRBV11-2 to TRBJ2-7; the match to TRBD2 covers 8 bases. The CDR3 covers 14 residues. Trimming removed 2 bases from V and 2 bases from J; junction bases left unmatched: 2. Germline V gives CDR1 SGHAT, CDR2 FQNNGV. The CDR3 region has the DNA TGTGCCAGCAGCTTATCTAGCGGGCCCTACGAGCAGTACTTC. Amino acid sequence: CASSLSSGPYEQYF. The full variable domain, rest sourced from reference TRBV11-2 and TRBJ2-7, is EAGVAQSPRYKIIEKRQSVAFWCNPISGHATLYWYQQILGQGPKLLIQFQNNGVVDDSQLPKDRFSAERLKGVDSTLKIQPAKLEDSAVYLCASSLSSGPYEQYFGPGTRLTVT.

The chain carries TRBV28 and TRBJ1-5; a possible D gene is TRBD1 (6 bases). This CDR3 region has 13 residues. V was pared by 5 bases and J by 4 bases, with 9 bases between. Germline assignment: CDR1 MDHEN and CDR2 SYDVKM. The CDR3 loop is CASSPTGNQPQHF. CDR3 nucleotides: TGTGCCAGCAGTCCCACAGGGAATCAGCCCCAGCATTTT.

This clone was seen just once. The chain carries TRBV19 and TRBJ2-7; a possible D gene is TRBD1 (6 bases). The V end was cut by 0 bases, the J end by 7 bases, with 13 bases between. Germline CDR1 LNHDA, CDR2 SQIVND (reference sequence). This CDR3 has 14 residues. In DNA form, the CDR3 reads TGTGCCAGTAGTATAGATCACGACAGGCCGGAGCAGTACTTC. It encodes CASSIDHDRPEQYF.

This clone was observed a handful of times. The chain is built from TRBV11-2 and TRBJ2-5; D remains unclear. Germline loops: CDR1 SGHAT, CDR2 FQNNGV. The length of the CDR3 is 14 residues. Between the trimmed V and J ends, which lost 6 bases and 1 base, there was a span of 12 bases. The CDR3 DNA sequence: TGTGCCAGCAGTTACCAACCGAGCCAAGAGACCCAGTACTTC. It encodes CASSYQPSQETQYF.

The chain is built from TRBV19 and TRBJ2-1, with no clear D. The CDR3 covers 12 residues. Germline CDR1 LNHDA, CDR2 SQIVND (reference sequence). V was shortened by 4 bases and J by 4 bases, with 5 bases between the two germline ends. CDR3 bases: TGTGCCAGTAGTAAACAGTACAATGAGCAGTTCTTC. Translated, it gives CASSKQYNEQFF.

The chain combines TRBV27 with TRBJ2-5; D ambiguous. The V and J ends lost 6 bases and 4 bases respectively, with 12 bases between them. The CDR3 loop spans 13 amino acids. Looked up from germline, CDR1 is MNHEY and CDR2 is SMNVEV (reference sequence). The CDR3 protein is CASSWDGRETQYF. CDR3 nucleotides: TGTGCCAGCAGCTGGGATGGTCGAGAGACCCAGTACTTC.

The rearrangement uses TRBV6-5 and TRBJ2-5; D ambiguous. This CDR3 comprises 11 residues. Between the trimmed V and J ends, which lost 6 bases and 4 bases, there was a span of 6 bases. Germline V gives CDR1 MNHEY, CDR2 SVGAGI. CDR3 in amino acids: CASRDGETQYF. CDR3 DNA sequence: TGTGCCAGCAGGGATGGAGAGACCCAGTACTTC.

The chain couples TRBV9 to TRBJ2-5; TRBD2 agrees at 11 bases. The V gene's germline CDR1 is SGDLS and CDR2 YYNGEE. The CDR3 covers 19 residues. J gave up 4 bases and V 0 bases, and 14 bases lay outside the gene matches. The CDR3 DNA follows: TGTGCCAGCAGCGTAGGCGTAGGGACTAGCGGCTCTTCATTAGAGACCCAGTACTTC. It yields the protein CASSVGVGTSGSSLETQYF.

The chain uses TRBV5-4 and TRBJ1-5; D might be TRBD1 (6 bases). The germline gives CDR1 SGHNT, CDR2 YYREEE (reference sequence). The ends were cut back, 0 bases at V and 2 bases at J, with 9 bases in the middle. CDR3 length: 15 amino acids. The CDR3 DNA reads as TGTGCCAGCAGCTTGGGACAGGCCCGCAATCAGCCCCAGCATTTT. It is translated as CASSLGQARNQPQHF. Together with reference TRBV5-4 and TRBJ1-5, the CDR3 gives the full variable domain: ETGVTQSPTHLIKTRGQQVTLRCSSQSGHNTVSWYQQALGQGPQFIFQYYREEENGRGNFPPRFSGLQFPNYSSELNVNALELDDSALYLCASSLGQARNQPQHFGDGTRLSIL.

This clone was counted a single time. The chain has TRBV5-5 and TRBJ1-5; D call uncertain. Looked up from germline, CDR1 is SGHKS and CDR2 is YYEKEE (reference sequence). Deletions cut 0 bases from V and 5 bases from J, with 6 bases between. CDR3 length: 13 amino acids. In nucleotides, the CDR3 is TGTGCCAGCAGCTTGGCCGGGCATCAGCCCCAGCATTTT. As protein: CASSLAGHQPQHF.

The chain has TRBV5-1 and TRBJ2-7; D uncertain. Germline V gives CDR1 SGHRS, CDR2 YFSETQ. Trimming left V 3 bases short and J 2 bases short, with 18 bases between. The CDR3 is made up of 16 amino acids. CDR3 sequence (DNA): TGCGCCAGCAGCTCTCGATCTGACGGAACTACCTACGAGCAGTACTTC. It yields the protein CASSSRSDGTTYEQYF.

The J gene is TRBJ1-4, the V gene TRBV4-3, with D uncertain. The V gene lost 4 bases and the J gene lost 4 bases, with 16 bases spanning the gap. Germline CDR1 LGHNA, CDR2 YSLEER. This CDR3 is built from 16 residues. CDR3 in amino acids: CASSRLMARNNEKLFF. The CDR3 nucleotides are TGCGCCAGCAGCCGCCTAATGGCACGGAATAATGAAAAACTGTTTTTT.

This chain links TRBV5-8 with TRBJ2-5, with D possibly called TRBD1 or TRBD2 (7 bases each). This CDR3 region has 14 residues. The V gene lost 3 bases and the J gene lost 4 bases, with 13 bases spanning the gap. The germline gives CDR1 SGHTS, CDR2 YDEGEE. The CDR3 nucleotides read TGTGCCAGCAGCTGGGGGGGACAGCGAGAGACCCAGTACTTC. Translation gives CASSWGGQRETQYF.

The chain couples TRBV9 to TRBJ1-6, with 10 bases aligning to TRBD1. The CDR3 sequence is 17 residues long. After removal of 0 bases from V and 9 bases from J, the junction contained 9 bases not matched to a gene. Germline CDR1 and CDR2: SGDLS and YYNGEE. The CDR3 nucleotides read TGTGCCAGCAGCGTAGATAAGAGGACAGGGGGAACTTCACCCCTCCACTTT. This sequence encodes CASSVDKRTGGTSPLHF.

The chain has TRBV7-3 and TRBJ2-1; 15 nucleotides line up with TRBD2. V gave up 5 bases and J gave up 3 bases; unmatched junction bases: 5. The CDR3 is 17 amino acids. Germline V gives CDR1 SGHTA, CDR2 FQGTGA. Here the CDR3 reads CASSQGLAGGNYNEQFF. CDR3 bases: TGTGCCAGCAGCCAGGGACTAGCGGGGGGCAACTACAATGAGCAGTTCTTC.

A single count supports this clone. The V gene is TRBV19, the J gene TRBJ2-1; 9 bases map to TRBD2. Germline V gives CDR1 LNHDA, CDR2 SQIVND (reference sequence). The CDR3 contains 13 residues. J was trimmed by 2 bases and V by 11 bases; bases with no gene match: 4. This CDR3 is CASRGGPYNEQFF. In DNA form, the CDR3 reads TGTGCCTCGCGGGGGGGCCCCTACAATGAGCAGTTCTTC.

This clone has only one observation. The genes are TRBV11-3 and TRBJ2-2; TRBD1 is a possible D gene (6 bases). Germline-derived CDR1 and CDR2 are SGHNT and YENEEA. V was trimmed by 6 bases and J by 1 base, leaving 9 bases between them. This CDR3 is 14 amino acids long. CDR3 nucleotides: TGTGCCAGCAGTTCACAGGGGAACACCGGGGAGCTGTTTTTT. This gives the protein CASSSQGNTGELFF.

The rearrangement links TRBV19 to TRBJ1-1; D is unclear. The V end was cut by 3 bases, the J end by 1 base, with 15 bases between. Per the germline V gene, CDR1 is LNHDA and CDR2 is SQIVND (reference sequence). CDR3 length: 16 residues. CDR3 coding DNA: TGTGCCAGTAGTATGCCCACAGTACGCCCGAACACTGAAGCTTTCTTT. Its protein product is CASSMPTVRPNTEAFF. The variable domain in full, with the rest retrieved from reference TRBV19 and TRBJ1-1, is DGGITQSPKYLFRKEGQNVTLSCEQNLNHDAMYWYRQDPGQGLRLIYYSQIVNDFQKGDIAEGYSVSREKKESFPLTVTSAQKNPTAFYLCASSMPTVRPNTEAFFGQGTRLTVV.

This clone has only one observation. CDR3 in amino acids: CASSLVLVTAVNEKLFF. The CDR3, as DNA: TGTGCCAGCAGCTTAGTGTTGGTGACGGCGGTTAATGAAAAACTGTTTTTT. V is TRBV11-2 and J is TRBJ1-4; no clear D gene. The CDR3 runs to 17 residues. Trimming took 1 base from V and 4 from J, leaving 16 bases between them. Germline-derived CDR1 and CDR2 are SGHAT and FQNNGV.

The chain uses TRBV9 and TRBJ1-1; no definite D call. From germline, CDR1 is SGDLS and CDR2 YYNGEE. This CDR3 is built from 13 residues. V was clipped by 3 bases and J by 0 bases, with 6 bases between them. This CDR3 is CASSEAMNTEAFF. Written as DNA, the CDR3 is TGTGCCAGCAGCGAGGCGATGAACACTGAAGCTTTCTTT.

The rearrangement uses TRBV19 and TRBJ1-1; TRBD1 matches 11 bases. Germline values: CDR1 LNHDA, CDR2 SQIVND (reference sequence). The CDR3 has 15 residues. The V segment lost 3 bases and the J segment 6 bases; nucleotides outside the gene matches: 6. The CDR3 DNA reads TGTGCCAGTAGTATCTTGGACAGGGGGCGGGCTGAAGCTTTCTTT. Amino acid sequence: CASSILDRGRAEAFF.